Below are 20 T cell receptor beta chains sequenced from a single sample in a study of shared clonotypes between healthy human individuals. CD8 cells classed as naive were CD45RO-negative and positively selected for CCR7, excluding terminally differentiated effector memory CD45RA+ cells. Here immunoSEQ multiplex PCR was the method, and the copy in TCRdb shows in-frame clones only, minus some. Here the sample spans fewer than 850,000 clones, roughly 96% being singletons. Sequenced: naive CD8+ T cells sorted from blood. The receptors stem from a man aged 25-45 years in good health.

This clone was detected once. Here the CDR3 DNA reads TGTGCCAGCAGCGTAGGGTACTTAGCGGGAGCGAGGAATGAGCAGTTCTTC. It is translated as CASSVGYLAGARNEQFF. The gene calls are TRBV9 and TRBJ2-1; 9 bases line up with TRBD2. The V gene end was trimmed by 0 bases and the J gene end by 7 bases; junction bases not matched to a gene: 11. CDR3 length: 17 amino acids. Germline CDR1 and CDR2: SGDLS and YYNGEE. Full variable domain (rest looked up from reference TRBV9 and TRBJ2-1): DSGVTQTPKHLITATGQRVTLRCSPRSGDLSVYWYQQSLDQGLQFLIQYYNGEERAKGNILERFSAQQFPDLHSELNLSSLELGDSALYFCASSVGYLAGARNEQFFGPGTRLTVL.

The rearrangement joins TRBV4-3 to TRBJ2-1; D remains unclear. This CDR3 has 14 amino acids. Trimming removed 3 bases at V and 8 bases at J, with 14 bases between. Germline-derived CDR1 and CDR2 are LGHNA and YSLEER. The CDR3 coding sequence is TGCGCCAGCAGCCAGACCAAAGTCTTCGATGAGCAGTTCTTC. This encodes CASSQTKVFDEQFF.

The chain couples TRBV4-1 to TRBJ2-7; no reliable D call. The CDR3 length is 14 residues. Germline CDR1 is MGHRA and CDR2 is YSYEKL. Trimming left V 3 bases short and J 5 bases short, with 14 bases between. The CDR3 region has the DNA TGCGCCAGCAGCCAGGCTGTAGGGTCGAACGAGCAGTACTTC. Translation: CASSQAVGSNEQYF.

The V gene is TRBV2, the J gene TRBJ2-7, with D tentatively TRBD1 (6 bases). V lost 10 bases to trimming and J lost 2 bases, with 12 bases between them. Germline assignment: CDR1 SNHLY and CDR2 FYNNEI. The length of the CDR3 is 12 residues. CDR3 coding DNA: TGTGCCAAGTCCCGGGACACCTACGAGCAGTACTTC. Translation: CAKSRDTYEQYF.

V usage is TRBV11-3 and J usage is TRBJ2-1; 10 bases are a match to TRBD2. This CDR3 has 15 residues. The junction had 7 bases not matched to a gene; V was cut back by 4 bases and J by 7 bases. Germline assignment: CDR1 SGHNT and CDR2 YENEEA. The CDR3 DNA sequence: TGTGCCAGCAGCTCCAAGCGGGAGGGTGTGAATGAGCAGTTCTTC. Its translation: CASSSKREGVNEQFF.

This clone occurred once. This chain connects TRBV19 to TRBJ2-5; 12 bases align to TRBD2. CDR3 length: 15 amino acids. Germline V CDR1 and CDR2: LNHDA, SQIVND (reference sequence). The J segment lost 5 bases and the V segment lost 6 bases, leaving 7 bases of the junction unmatched. In nucleotides, the CDR3 is TGTGCCAGTAGGTACCTAGCGGGAGGGTCGGAGACCCAGTACTTC. This encodes CASRYLAGGSETQYF.

The rearrangement uses TRBV5-1 and TRBJ2-3; 8 bases line up with TRBD1. With V trimmed by 5 bases and J by 4 bases, 9 bases remained unmatched. This CDR3 has 15 amino acids. Germline values: CDR1 SGHRS, CDR2 YFSETQ. The CDR3 nucleotides read TGCGCCAGCAGTTTGTCGGACAGGGTGGCAGATACGCAGTATTTT. Translating it yields CASSLSDRVADTQYF. Drawing the rest from reference TRBV5-1 and TRBJ2-3, the complete variable domain is KAGVTQTPRYLIKTRGQQVTLSCSPISGHRSVSWYQQTPGQGLQFLFEYFSETQRNKGNFPGRFSGRQFSNSRSEMNVSTLELGDSALYLCASSLSDRVADTQYFGPGTRLTVL.

The chain couples TRBV29-1 to TRBJ1-1; no clear D. Germline CDR1 is SQVTM and CDR2 is ANQGSEA. CDR3 length: 11 amino acids. V was shortened by 4 bases and J by 2 bases, with 5 bases between the two germline ends. The CDR3 nucleotides read TGCAGCGTTGGCTATAACACTGAAGCTTTCTTT. Translating it yields CSVGYNTEAFF.

This clone was seen just once. V is TRBV6-5 and J is TRBJ1-4; TRBD1 might be the D (5 bases). V gave up 6 bases and J gave up 4 bases, with 12 bases separating them. Germline CDR1 and CDR2: MNHEY and SVGAGI. There are 14 residues in the CDR3. The CDR3: CASSPGLLNEKLFF. The CDR3 bases are TGTGCCAGCAGCCCGGGACTGCTTAATGAAAAACTGTTTTTT.

V is TRBV6-5 and J is TRBJ2-7; the D gene is possibly TRBD2 (6 bases). The CDR3 loop spans 14 amino acids. Per germline, CDR1 MNHEY and CDR2 SVGAGI. V lost 6 bases and J lost 1, with 13 bases in between. The CDR3, as DNA: TGTGCCAGCAGCCCCGTTAGCGGATCCTACGAGCAGTACTTC. Translated: CASSPVSGSYEQYF.

The sample holds a few counts of this clone. V usage is TRBV13 and J usage is TRBJ2-7; 8 bases agree with TRBD2. The CDR3 sequence is 15 residues long. V lost 5 bases, J lost 1 base, and 7 bases stayed unmatched. Germline loops: CDR1 PRHDT, CDR2 FYEKMQ (reference sequence). DNA for the CDR3: TGTGCCAGCAGCCCCACTAGCGGAGTATCCTACGAGCAGTACTTC. Protein product: CASSPTSGVSYEQYF. Full variable domain (missing parts from reference TRBV13 and TRBJ2-7): AAGVIQSPRHLIKEKRETATLKCYPIPRHDTVYWYQQGPGQDPQFLISFYEKMQSDKGSIPDRFSAQQFSDYHSELNMSSLELGDSALYFCASSPTSGVSYEQYFGPGTRLTVT.

This rearrangement joins TRBV10-2 to TRBJ2-5; TRBD2 aligns across 7 bases. V shed 0 bases, J shed 5 bases, and the junction held 3 bases outside the gene matches. Germline lookup yields CDR1 WSHSY and CDR2 SAAADI. The length of the CDR3 is 14 residues. As DNA, the CDR3 is TGCGCCAGCAGTGAGTCCGGGGGGACGGAGACCCAGTACTTC. Amino acid sequence: CASSESGGTETQYF.

The chain is built from TRBV19 and TRBJ2-1; no clear D. The CDR3 sequence is 12 residues long. V shed 3 bases and J shed 5 bases, with 5 bases lying between them. From germline, CDR1 is LNHDA and CDR2 SQIVND (reference sequence). CDR3 coding DNA: TGTGCCAGTAGTATCCCAAACAATGAGCAGTTCTTC. Its translation: CASSIPNNEQFF.

The rearrangement links TRBV29-1 to TRBJ1-1; tentatively, D is TRBD1 (5 bases). The ends were cut back, 7 bases at V and 10 bases at J, with 19 bases in the middle. The CDR3 runs to 12 residues. Germline CDR1 and CDR2: SQVTM and ANQGSEA. CDR3 sequence (DNA): TGCAGCGACGGGGACGTCTCCGGGGGAGCTTTCTTT. It encodes CSDGDVSGGAFF. The complete variable domain, with remaining parts taken from reference TRBV29-1 and TRBJ1-1, reads SAVISQKPSRDICQRGTSLTIQCQVDSQVTMMFWYRQQPGQSLTLIATANQGSEATYESGFVIDKFPISRPNLTFSTLTVSNMSPEDSSIYLCSDGDVSGGAFFGQGTRLTVV.

The genes are TRBV7-9 and TRBJ2-4; no definite D call. Germline V CDR1 and CDR2: SEHNR, FQNEAQ (reference sequence). CDR3 length equals 16 residues. V was clipped by 1 base and J by 0 bases, with 10 bases between them. CDR3 amino acids: CASSLGSSLAKNIQYF. CDR3 nucleotides: TGTGCCAGCAGCTTAGGGAGCAGTCTAGCCAAAAACATTCAGTACTTC. Full variable domain (rest looked up from reference TRBV7-9 and TRBJ2-4): DTGVSQNPRHKITKRGQNVTFRCDPISEHNRLYWYRQTLGQGPEFLTYFQNEAQLEKSRLLSDRFSAERPKGSFSTLEIQRTEQGDSAMYLCASSLGSSLAKNIQYFGAGTRLSVL.

The chain joins TRBV6-6 to TRBJ2-2; TRBD1 might be the D (5 bases). CDR3 length: 16 residues. Germline V lookup: CDR1 MNHNY, CDR2 SVGAGI (reference sequence). V was shortened by 0 bases and J by 0 bases, with 8 bases between the two germline ends. Written as DNA, the CDR3 is TGTGCCAGCAGTTACTCTGCAGGGACGAACACCGGGGAGCTGTTTTTT. This sequence encodes CASSYSAGTNTGELFF.

The chain uses TRBV10-1 and TRBJ2-1, with a possible D match to TRBD1 (5 bases). There are 14 residues in the CDR3. The V end was cut by 1 base, the J end by 7 bases, with 11 bases between. Germline CDR1 reads WNHNN; CDR2 reads SYGVQD (reference sequence). This CDR3 is CASSEYPGSNEQFF. The CDR3 nucleotides read TGCGCCAGCAGTGAGTATCCAGGGTCAAATGAGCAGTTCTTC.

The chain uses TRBV23-1 and TRBJ2-1; D might be TRBD2 (6 bases). TRBV23-1 is known as an ORF, though its function is uncertain. This CDR3 is 17 amino acids long. V was trimmed by 10 bases and J by 0 bases, leaving 22 bases between them. CDR3 region: CAIQSLPAGRSYNEQFF. The DNA of the CDR3 is TGCGCCATCCAGTCCCTACCGGCGGGACGCTCCTACAATGAGCAGTTCTTC.

The chain recombines TRBV5-1 with TRBJ2-7; a weak D match, TRBD2 (5 bases). Trimming pared 4 bases from V and 2 bases from J, leaving 13 bases between. This CDR3 is built from 14 residues. CDR1 and CDR2 from the germline V gene are SGHRS and YFSETQ. The chain's CDR3 is CASSAPDGTYEQYF. The CDR3 nucleotides read TGCGCCAGCAGCGCCCCGGACGGGACCTACGAGCAGTACTTC.

V is TRBV2 and J is TRBJ2-1; 7 positions match TRBD2. Trimming removed 7 bases from V and 9 bases from J; junction bases left unmatched: 15. Germline values: CDR1 SNHLY, CDR2 FYNNEI. This CDR3 has 15 amino acids. CDR3 in amino acids: CASINPGGSGAEQFF. The CDR3 nucleotides read TGTGCCAGCATAAATCCTGGCGGGAGCGGCGCTGAGCAGTTCTTC.